These 7 T cell receptor beta chains were sequenced from one sample in a study of monozygotic twins with cystic fibrosis. Sequencing used immunoSEQ multiplex PCR; TCRdb keeps in-frame clones, though not all of them. The data show some 33,000 clones, approximately 90% seen once. The specimen sequenced was blood. These receptors were obtained from a boy aged 2-9 years with cystic fibrosis.

The V and J genes are TRBV2 and TRBJ2-5; D ambiguous. The germline V gene encodes CDR1 SNHLY and CDR2 FYNNEI. This CDR3 has 16 amino acids. V was cut by 5 bases and J by 0 bases, with 16 bases left in between. The CDR3 bases are TGTGCCAGCAGTCCCATGGCCCAAGGGTACCAAGAGACCCAGTACTTC. This sequence encodes CASSPMAQGYQETQYF. The whole variable domain, filled in from reference TRBV2 and TRBJ2-5, reads EPEVTQTPSHQVTQMGQEVILRCVPISNHLYFYWYRQILGQKVEFLVSFYNNEISEKSEIFDDQFSVERPDGSNFTLKIRSTKLEDSAMYFCASSPMAQGYQETQYFGPGTRLLVL.

To note about this clone: The same CDR3 arises from other DNA sequences in this sample as well. V gene TRBV19 combines with J gene TRBJ1-5; 10 nucleotides align to TRBD1. Germline CDR1 is LNHDA and CDR2 is SQIVND (reference sequence). The CDR3 extends over 15 amino acids. V shed 3 bases and J 4 bases; nucleotides not matched to a gene: 3. CDR3 sequence (DNA): TGTGCCAGTAGTATCGGACAGGGGGGGAATCAGCCCCAGCATTTT. It translates to CASSIGQGGNQPQHF.

V usage is TRBV7-2 and J usage is TRBJ2-3, with a tentative D call TRBD2 (5 bases). The germline V gene encodes CDR1 SGHTA and CDR2 FQGNSA. The V gene lost 0 bases and the J gene lost 1 base, with 5 bases spanning the gap. The CDR3 extends over 14 amino acids. CDR3 amino acids: CASSLAEGTDTQYF. The CDR3 DNA reads as TGTGCCAGCAGCTTAGCGGAGGGCACAGATACGCAGTATTTT.

The chain uses TRBV4-1 and TRBJ2-7; D might be TRBD2 (6 bases). Germline-derived CDR1 and CDR2 are MGHRA and YSYEKL. The germline V and J ends were trimmed by 0 bases and 7 bases, with 10 bases remaining between them. The CDR3 runs 13 residues. The CDR3 DNA follows: TGCGCCAGCAGCCAAGATCGGGACTGGGAGCAGTACTTC. The encoded protein is CASSQDRDWEQYF.

The rearrangement joins TRBV6-5 to TRBJ1-2; perhaps TRBD1 as D (6 bases). Per germline, CDR1 MNHEY and CDR2 SVGAGI. CDR3 length: 13 residues. Trimming removed 5 bases at V and 3 bases at J, with 10 bases between. CDR3 in amino acids: CASSPRTDYGYTF. CDR3 in DNA: TGTGCCAGCAGTCCCAGGACAGACTATGGCTACACCTTC.

This clone was seen just once. J is TRBJ1-1 and V is TRBV5-6, with D possibly TRBD1 on 6 matching bases. This CDR3 is 16 amino acids long. V was shortened by 2 bases and J by 2 bases, with 16 bases between the two germline ends. Germline CDR1 SGHDT, CDR2 YYEEEE. This CDR3 reads CASSLRTAKINTEAFF. The DNA for the CDR3 is TGTGCCAGCAGCTTAAGGACAGCCAAGATTAACACTGAAGCTTTCTTT. Filled out from reference TRBV5-6 and TRBJ1-1, the complete variable domain reads DAGVTQSPTHLIKTRGQQVTLRCSPKSGHDTVSWYQQALGQGPQFIFQYYEEEERQRGNFPDRFSGHQFPNYSSELNVNALLLGDSALYLCASSLRTAKINTEAFFGQGTRLTVV.

The V call is TRBV18, the J call TRBJ1-1, with a weak D call TRBD1 (5 bases). Germline assignment: CDR1 KGHSH and CDR2 LQKENI. This CDR3 contains 14 residues. V lost 3 bases, J lost 0 bases, and 8 bases lay in between. This CDR3 is CASSPGRMNTEAFF. The CDR3 coding sequence is TGTGCCAGCTCACCGGGGCGGATGAACACTGAAGCTTTCTTT.